These 3 T cell receptor beta chains were sequenced from one sample in a study of cytomegalovirus exposure and HLA in healthy donors. A multiplex PCR was run with 60 Vbeta primers and 13 Jbeta primers. Clones were read by immunoSEQ multiplex PCR, and TCRdb kept only the in-frame ones, dropping some. The sample consists of 150,000 to 200,000 clones, under 80% of them appearing once. Material: PBMCs. The receptors were gathered from a female donor in good health and CMV-seronegative.

The V gene is TRBV9, the J gene TRBJ2-1, with TRBD2 matching 7 bases. The J segment lost 8 bases and the V segment lost 4 bases, leaving 12 bases of the junction unmatched. This CDR3 is 15 amino acids long. From germline, CDR1 is SGDLS and CDR2 YYNGEE. DNA of the CDR3: TGTGCCAGCAGCCCCCGCCTAGCGGACAAGGATGAGCAGTTCTTC. The encoded protein is CASSPRLADKDEQFF.

The rearrangement joins TRBV9 to TRBJ2-5; D uncertain. This CDR3 has 13 residues. Per germline, CDR1 SGDLS and CDR2 YYNGEE. Deletions cut 3 bases from V and 4 bases from J, with 10 bases between. The CDR3 nucleotides read TGTGCCAGCAGCGCCCCCTACGCAGAGACCCAGTACTTC. Amino acids: CASSAPYAETQYF.

The chain links TRBV28 to TRBJ2-2; 11 bases are shared with TRBD2. The CDR3 has 17 residues. Trimming at V came to 4 bases and at J to 5 bases, leaving 9 bases not matched to a gene. Per the germline V gene, CDR1 is MDHEN and CDR2 is SYDVKM. The CDR3 loop reads CASSSDTSGRRTGELFF. The CDR3 DNA follows: TGTGCCAGCAGTTCAGATACTAGCGGGAGAAGAACCGGGGAGCTGTTTTTT.